Below are 29 T cell receptor beta chains sequenced from a single sample in a study of T cells expressing NK-cell markers. TCRdb reprocessed the 5' RACE reads; each CDR3 protein has one entry and no DNA is given. This repertoire includes 400,000 to 500,000 distinct CDR3 sequences. Sequencing was carried out using blood T cells: a sorted CD56 or NKG2C T cell subset, CD4+ or CD8+ T cells, or bulk PBMC T cells (not recorded which). The receptor source for this set is a woman aged 18 to 75 in good health.

The chain combines TRBV27 with TRBJ2-1; TCRdb lists TRBD1, though no DNA is available to test this call. Germline V gene sequence: CDR1 MNHEY, CDR2 SMNVEV (reference sequence). The CDR3 length is 16 residues. CDR3 sequence: CASSLVTGGPYNEQFF.

The V gene is TRBV20-1, the J gene TRBJ1-1; TCRdb's assignment of TRBD1 cannot be checked, as there is no DNA. Germline V gene lookup returns CDR1 DFQATT and CDR2 SNEGSKA (reference sequence). The CDR3 contains 12 residues. CDR3 sequence reads: CSADRENTEAFF.

The rearrangement links TRBV3-1 to TRBJ1-2; without DNA, the TCRdb call of TRBD1 cannot be checked. Per germline, CDR1 LGHDT and CDR2 YNNKEL (reference sequence). This CDR3 has 15 amino acids. The CDR3 sequence is CASSQGTGGAGGYTF.

V and J are TRBV2 and TRBJ2-5; TCRdb's assignment of TRBD2 cannot be checked, as there is no DNA. The germline gives CDR1 SNHLY, CDR2 FYNNEI. This CDR3 comprises 17 residues. This CDR3 reads CASPGQREGRSQETQYF.

The V gene is TRBV28, the J gene TRBJ2-7; as DNA is missing, the TRBD1 call by TCRdb cannot be tested. CDR3 length equals 16 residues. The germline V gene encodes CDR1 MDHEN and CDR2 SYDVKM. The CDR3 sequence is CASSLFRTGGPYEQYF.

This chain links TRBV6-2 or TRBV6-3 with TRBJ2-7; lacking DNA, the TRBD2 call made by TCRdb goes unchecked. CDR3 length: 16 residues. Germline CDR1 MNHEY, CDR2 SVGEGT. Here the CDR3 reads CASSFTSDPPAWEQYF.

This chain uses TRBV6-2 or TRBV6-3 with TRBJ1-2; absent DNA, TCRdb's TRBD1 call cannot be checked. Germline assignment: CDR1 MNHEY and CDR2 SVGEGT. The CDR3 consists of 13 residues. The CDR3 reads CASRGQGFGGYTF.

The chain combines TRBV20-1 with TRBJ2-1; TCRdb's D gene call, TRBD1, goes unchecked for lack of DNA. The germline V gene has CDR1 DFQATT and CDR2 SNEGSKA (reference sequence). CDR3 length: 14 residues. CDR3 sequence: CSARYGTPYNEQFF.

CDR3 amino acids: CASSQAVGRVDYGYTF. The J gene is TRBJ1-2, the V gene TRBV4-2. The CDR3 sequence is 16 residues long. Germline CDR1 LGHNA, CDR2 YNFKEQ.

The chain couples TRBV11-2 to TRBJ2-3; the TRBD1 assignment by TCRdb is unverifiable without DNA. CDR3 length: 13 residues. Germline CDR1 and CDR2: SGHAT and FQNNGV. CDR3 amino acids: CASSSDRAKTQYF.

The chain joins TRBV10-2 to TRBJ2-1; TCRdb returns TRBD1, unconfirmable since there is no DNA. The CDR3 loop spans 20 amino acids. Germline CDR1 is WSHSY and CDR2 is SAAADI. This CDR3 is CASSESRDRASGVAYNEQFF.

The chain is built from TRBV7-2 and TRBJ1-3. The CDR3 spans 15 residues. CDR1 and CDR2 (germline): SGHTA, FQGNSA. CDR3 in amino acids: CASSRQRNSGNTIYF.

This chain uses TRBV10-3 with TRBJ2-7; TCRdb indicates TRBD1, and absent DNA this call remains unverified. Germline V lookup: CDR1 ENHRY, CDR2 SYGVKD. This CDR3 has 14 residues. The CDR3 loop reads CAISESAGAYEQYF.

The chain joins TRBV4-3 to TRBJ1-6. The CDR3 totals 15 residues. Per germline, CDR1 LGHNA and CDR2 YSLEER. The chain's CDR3 is CASSQDAPGGSPLHF.

The rearrangement links TRBV5-1 to TRBJ2-3. The CDR3 length is 12 residues. Germline assignment: CDR1 SGHRS and CDR2 YFSETQ. The CDR3 region is CASSSGADTQYF.

The rearrangement joins TRBV4-3 to TRBJ2-3; the TRBD1 assignment by TCRdb is unverifiable without DNA. CDR1 and CDR2 from the germline V gene are LGHNA and YSLEER. CDR3 length: 17 amino acids. The CDR3 sequence: CASSQGGGGAVPDTQYF.

The V call is TRBV9, the J call TRBJ2-1; without DNA, the TCRdb call of TRBD2 cannot be checked. Germline V gene data show CDR1 as SGDLS and CDR2 as YYNGEE. CDR3 length equals 15 residues. CDR3 loop: CASSVLALPYNEQFF.

The chain links TRBV20-1 to TRBJ2-3; lacking DNA, the TRBD2 call made by TCRdb goes unchecked. CDR1 is DFQATT, CDR2 SNEGSKA, per germline (reference sequence). The CDR3 extends over 14 amino acids. The CDR3 is CSARREGVTDTQYF.

The chain employs TRBV28 and TRBJ2-7; TCRdb's D gene call, TRBD1, goes unchecked for lack of DNA. This CDR3 has 18 residues. Germline values: CDR1 MDHEN, CDR2 SYDVKM. The CDR3 here is CASSFRLKVRQGNYEQYF.

The chain joins TRBV27 to TRBJ2-1; TCRdb indicates TRBD1, and absent DNA this call remains unverified. Germline V gene data show CDR1 as MNHEY and CDR2 as SMNVEV (reference sequence). The CDR3 has 14 amino acids. This CDR3 reads CASSKGQIYNEQFF.

The V and J genes are TRBV20-1 and TRBJ2-3; the TCRdb call, TRBD2, lacks DNA for checking. CDR1 and CDR2 (germline): DFQATT, SNEGSKA (reference sequence). The CDR3 extends over 15 amino acids. CDR3 sequence: CSAPRGRGSTDTQYF.

The J gene is TRBJ2-2, the V gene TRBV20-1; TCRdb designates TRBD1, a call that cannot be tested without DNA. Per germline, CDR1 DFQATT and CDR2 SNEGSKA (reference sequence). The CDR3 is 15 amino acids. The CDR3 spells CSATHGTENTGELFF.

V usage is TRBV6-1 and J usage is TRBJ2-1; as DNA is missing, the TRBD2 call by TCRdb cannot be tested. This CDR3 is built from 15 residues. Per the germline V gene, CDR1 is MNHNS and CDR2 is SASEGT. This CDR3 reads CASRLAGGPYNEQFF.

This rearrangement joins TRBV28 to TRBJ2-7; as DNA is missing, the TRBD1 call by TCRdb cannot be tested. In germline, CDR1 is MDHEN, CDR2 SYDVKM. CDR3 length equals 13 residues. The chain's CDR3 is CASRGQASGEQYF.

The rearrangement links TRBV5-1 to TRBJ2-1; TCRdb's assignment of TRBD1 cannot be checked, as there is no DNA. The length of the CDR3 is 14 residues. CDR1 is SGHRS, CDR2 YFSETQ, per germline. CDR3 amino acids: CASSGGQGANEQFF. The full variable domain, with the rest looked up from reference TRBV5-1 and TRBJ2-1, is KAGVTQTPRYLIKTRGQQVTLSCSPISGHRSVSWYQQTPGQGLQFLFEYFSETQRNKGNFPGRFSGRQFSNSRSEMNVSTLELGDSALYLCASSGGQGANEQFFGPGTRLTVL.

This sequence joins TRBV11-2 and TRBJ2-3; TCRdb outputs TRBD1, but without DNA this stays unchecked. CDR3 size: 15 residues. CDR1 is SGHAT, CDR2 FQNNGV, per germline. The CDR3 region is CASSLEGPRTDTQYF. The whole variable domain, filled in from reference TRBV11-2 and TRBJ2-3, reads EAGVAQSPRYKIIEKRQSVAFWCNPISGHATLYWYQQILGQGPKLLIQFQNNGVVDDSQLPKDRFSAERLKGVDSTLKIQPAKLEDSAVYLCASSLEGPRTDTQYFGPGTRLTVL.

This chain links TRBV4-2 with TRBJ2-7; TCRdb's D call, TRBD2, is unchecked because there is no DNA. This CDR3 comprises 18 residues. CDR1 and CDR2 from the germline V gene are LGHNA and YNFKEQ. The CDR3 here is CASSQGGLAGPSSYEQYF.

The chain uses TRBV12-3 or TRBV12-4 and TRBJ2-5; the TCRdb D gene call, TRBD1, has no DNA to confirm it. The CDR3 has 13 amino acids. The CDR3 protein is CASSGQSQETQYF.

The gene calls are TRBV27 and TRBJ1-6; TCRdb designates TRBD1, a call that cannot be tested without DNA. Germline V gives CDR1 MNHEY, CDR2 SMNVEV (reference sequence). The CDR3 totals 15 residues. The CDR3 loop reads CASNRGGQGNSPLHF.